The 15 T cell receptor beta chains reported below all come from one sample, sequenced in a study of vaccination and CD4 T cells after COVID-19. Sequence data for DNA of cultured CD4+ T cells were generated by the Oncomine TCR Beta short-read assay. TCRdb used MiXCR to reprocess the PCR reads, holding one entry per CDR3 protein. The sample comprises about 16,000 distinct CDR3 sequences, about 32% of which are singletons, and approximately 15% rests with the top ten. Antigens for these TCRs are unknown. Treatment: roughly 11-day PBMC culture with coronavirus spike peptide pools or control peptides (ViraFEST assay). The source material was cultured CD4+ T cells from blood. These receptors were collected from a human donor with COVID-19.

This clonotype has only a few counts. The chain has TRBV19 and TRBJ2-7, with D unclear. The CDR3 runs to 11 residues. The germline V gene encodes CDR1 LNHDA and CDR2 SQIVND (reference sequence). Trimming cost V 7 bases and J 4 bases, with 8 bases left between them. CDR3 sequence: CASKGQYEQYF. The CDR3 DNA follows: TGTGCCAGTAAAGGGCAATACGAGCAGTACTTC.

In this sample, this clonotype turned up a few times. The V gene is TRBV10-3, the J gene TRBJ1-1, with D maybe TRBD1 (6 bases). The CDR3 spans 15 residues. With 3 bases removed from V and 3 bases from J, the gap between germline ends came to 14 bases. CDR1 is ENHRY and CDR2 is SYGVKD in the germline V gene. The CDR3 loop reads CAISDNTGKHTEAFF. In DNA, the CDR3 is TGTGCCATCAGTGACAATACAGGGAAGCACACTGAAGCTTTCTTT.

The chain combines TRBV7-3 with TRBJ2-1, with 7 bases matching TRBD2. The CDR3 runs to 15 residues. V shed 2 bases, J shed 3 bases, and the junction held 4 bases outside the gene matches. Germline loops: CDR1 SGHTA, CDR2 FQGTGA. The chain's CDR3 is CASSLDLAVYNEQFF. CDR3 in DNA: TGTGCCAGCAGCTTAGATCTAGCGGTCTACAATGAGCAGTTCTTC.

A few counts support this clonotype. The rearrangement uses TRBV6-1 and TRBJ1-5; 7 bases are shared with TRBD1. V lost 5 bases and J lost 9; bases outside the gene matches: 7. Germline CDR1 and CDR2: MNHNS and SASEGT. There are 13 residues in the CDR3. DNA of the CDR3: TGTGCCAGCAGTATCCAGGGGGGGGGGCCCCAGCATTTT. Protein sequence: CASSIQGGGPQHF.

This sequence joins TRBV5-1 and TRBJ1-4; 7 bases are a match to TRBD1. V was pared by 6 bases and J by 0 bases, with 5 bases of the junction left unmatched. CDR1 and CDR2 from the germline V gene are SGHRS and YFSETQ. CDR3 length: 15 amino acids. This CDR3 is CASTQGQATNEKLFF. The CDR3 region has the DNA TGCGCCAGCACCCAAGGACAGGCAACTAATGAAAAACTGTTTTTT. Using reference TRBV5-1 and TRBJ1-4 for the parts outside the CDR3, the full variable domain is KAGVTQTPRYLIKTRGQQVTLSCSPISGHRSVSWYQQTPGQGLQFLFEYFSETQRNKGNFPGRFSGRQFSNSRSEMNVSTLELGDSALYLCASTQGQATNEKLFFGSGTQLSVL.

This clonotype was seen a handful of times. J is TRBJ1-2 and V is TRBV20-1; D perhaps matches TRBD1 (6 bases). Germline V gene data show CDR1 as DFQATT and CDR2 as SNEGSKA (reference sequence). V lost 5 bases and J 6 bases, leaving 16 bases between the germline ends. The CDR3 is made up of 13 amino acids. The chain's CDR3 is CSAGTPSPNGYTF. As DNA, the CDR3 is TGCAGTGCTGGGACACCTTCACCCAATGGCTACACCTTC.

V is TRBV20-1 and J is TRBJ1-1, with TRBD1 matching over 10 bases. This CDR3 has 12 amino acids. The germline gives CDR1 DFQATT, CDR2 SNEGSKA (reference sequence). V lost 6 bases to trimming and J lost 7 bases; unmatched junction nucleotides: 5. Here the CDR3 reads CSARQGAGEAFF. The CDR3 DNA reads TGCAGTGCGCGACAGGGGGCGGGTGAAGCTTTCTTT.

The J gene is TRBJ1-5, the V gene TRBV19, with 8 bases that match TRBD1. CDR1 and CDR2 from the germline V gene are LNHDA and SQIVND (reference sequence). The V segment lost 6 bases and the J segment 2 bases; nucleotides outside the gene matches: 18. CDR3 length: 19 amino acids. CDR3 region: CASRARGQGIGIGNQPQHF. The CDR3 DNA reads TGTGCCAGTAGGGCCAGGGGGCAGGGAATTGGGATTGGCAATCAGCCCCAGCATTTT. The whole variable domain, remainder taken from reference TRBV19 and TRBJ1-5, is DGGITQSPKYLFRKEGQNVTLSCEQNLNHDAMYWYRQDPGQGLRLIYYSQIVNDFQKGDIAEGYSVSREKKESFPLTVTSAQKNPTAFYLCASRARGQGIGIGNQPQHFGDGTRLSIL.

A few counts support this clonotype. This chain links TRBV19 with TRBJ1-2; TRBD1 is a possible D gene (6 bases). The CDR3 is made up of 16 amino acids. Germline CDR1 reads LNHDA; CDR2 reads SQIVND (reference sequence). V was pared by 5 bases and J by 2 bases, with 18 bases between. The CDR3 region is CASSSGSTGKNYGYTF. The CDR3 nucleotides are TGTGCCAGTAGTTCTGGGTCAACAGGGAAGAACTATGGCTACACCTTC.

In this sample, this clonotype turned up a few times. The chain recombines TRBV20-1 with TRBJ1-3; D unresolved. V was trimmed by 6 bases and J by 0 bases, leaving 12 bases between them. Germline loops: CDR1 DFQATT, CDR2 SNEGSKA (reference sequence). The length of the CDR3 is 14 residues. CDR3 sequence: CSAPDKSSGNTIYF. The CDR3 DNA reads TGCAGTGCACCGGATAAGAGCTCTGGAAACACCATATATTTT.

The V gene is TRBV29-1, the J gene TRBJ2-2; the D is unclear. This CDR3 spans 11 amino acids. V was trimmed by 2 bases and J by 6 bases, leaving 4 bases between them. CDR1 is SQVTM and CDR2 is ANQGSEA in the germline V gene. The chain's CDR3 is CSVESPGELFF. CDR3 coding DNA: TGCAGCGTTGAAAGTCCCGGGGAGCTGTTTTTT.

In its sample, this clonotype was seen once. The chain combines TRBV4-1 with TRBJ2-5; tentative D call: TRBD2 (5 bases). V gave up 0 bases and J gave up 5 bases, with 13 bases separating them. The CDR3 is 15 amino acids. Germline loops: CDR1 MGHRA, CDR2 YSYEKL. CDR3 DNA: TGCGCCAGCAGCCAAGATCGTCAGCGGAGGGAGACCCAGTACTTC. Translation gives CASSQDRQRRETQYF.

A word on this clonotype: Compared with germline, one end of the junction differs, possibly owing to a read error. The rearrangement joins TRBV6-5 to TRBJ1-6; D call uncertain. The germline V gene has CDR1 MNHEY and CDR2 SVGAGI. This CDR3 has 16 amino acids. CDR3 coding DNA: TGTGCCAGCAGTTACTCCGTGACGGGCTATAACTCACCCCTCCACTTT. It codes for CASSYSVTGYNSPLHF.

This chain links TRBV7-9 with TRBJ1-4; 8 positions agree with TRBD1. The V and J ends lost 5 bases and 3 bases, in that order; junction bases with no gene match: 17. Per the germline V gene, CDR1 is SEHNR and CDR2 is FQNEAQ (reference sequence). The CDR3 runs 19 residues. The CDR3 loop reads CASSLPGGRGHLPNEKLFF. The CDR3 nucleotides read TGTGCCAGCAGCCTGCCGGGCGGCAGGGGGCATCTTCCTAATGAAAAACTGTTTTTT.

There are a few counts of this clonotype. V and J are TRBV7-2 and TRBJ1-6; 9 bases are shared with TRBD1. The V and J ends lost 5 bases and 4 bases, in that order; junction bases with no gene match: 9. Germline V gives CDR1 SGHTA, CDR2 FQGNSA. This CDR3 has 17 residues. CDR3 in amino acids: CASSPGRGTGYNSPLHF. The CDR3 region has the DNA TGTGCCAGCAGCCCCGGTAGGGGGACAGGGTATAATTCACCCCTCCACTTT.